The 7 T cell receptor beta chains presented below share a single source sample, sequenced in a study of T cell changes during pregnancy in multiple sclerosis. TCRdb keeps only in-frame clones here, not all; method: immunoSEQ multiplex PCR. The sample has 50,000 to 65,000 clones, under 95% seen once. The material was CD8+ T cells from peripheral blood mononuclear cells, obtained in the second trimester of pregnancy. These receptors originate from a female donor with multiple sclerosis, enrolled in a pregnancy study.

The chain joins TRBV2 to TRBJ2-5; 7 bases fit TRBD1. Germline assignment: CDR1 SNHLY and CDR2 FYNNEI. Trimming cost V 8 bases and J 2 bases; bases outside gene matches: 8. This CDR3 contains 14 residues. This chain's CDR3 is CASFEQGSQETQYF. The CDR3 bases are TGTGCCAGCTTCGAACAGGGGAGTCAAGAGACCCAGTACTTC.

The chain recombines TRBV4-1 with TRBJ2-5; TRBD2 might be the D (5 bases). Deletions cut 4 bases from V and 3 bases from J, with 12 bases between. Germline CDR1 reads MGHRA; CDR2 reads YSYEKL. This CDR3 is built from 14 residues. As DNA, the CDR3 is TGCGCCAGCAGCCCTCTAGGACTGGAAGAGACCCAGTACTTC. It translates to CASSPLGLEETQYF.

The gene calls are TRBV19 and TRBJ1-2; TRBD1 might be the D (5 bases). V gave up 7 bases and J gave up 4 bases, with 13 bases separating them. CDR3 length: 13 residues. Germline V CDR1 and CDR2: LNHDA, SQIVND (reference sequence). The CDR3 protein is CASKAGYSYGYTF. The CDR3 DNA reads as TGTGCCAGTAAAGCAGGGTATTCCTATGGCTACACCTTC.

Only one count was recorded for this clone. The V call is TRBV9, the J call TRBJ2-2, with D perhaps matching TRBD1 (6 bases). V dropped 5 bases and J dropped 4 bases, with 12 bases sitting between them. The CDR3 has 14 residues. Germline V gene lookup returns CDR1 SGDLS and CDR2 YYNGEE. As DNA, the CDR3 is TGTGCCAGCAGACCAGGGGAAGTCACCGGGGAGCTGTTTTTT. Protein sequence: CASRPGEVTGELFF.

The table lists this clone with a few counts. This rearrangement joins TRBV25-1 to TRBJ1-1, with 8 bases that match TRBD1. From germline, CDR1 is MGHDK and CDR2 SYGVNS. With 6 bases clipped from V and 0 bases from J, the junction kept 3 bases outside the gene matches. The CDR3 totals 14 residues. The DNA of the CDR3 is TGTGCCAGCAGCCGGACAGGGATGAACACTGAAGCTTTCTTT. Encoded protein: CASSRTGMNTEAFF.

The V call is TRBV9, the J call TRBJ1-2; 9 nucleotides align to TRBD1. Trimming removed 4 bases from V and 7 bases from J; junction bases left unmatched: 11. The CDR3 has 15 amino acids. Germline V gives CDR1 SGDLS, CDR2 YYNGEE. CDR3 in amino acids: CASSPSGTGRSGYTF. The CDR3 DNA is TGTGCCAGCAGCCCCTCCGGGACAGGGAGATCTGGCTACACCTTC.

In this sample, this clone turned up a few times. J is TRBJ1-1 and V is TRBV7-9, with D possibly TRBD1 on 5 matching bases. Per germline, CDR1 SEHNR and CDR2 FQNEAQ (reference sequence). Trimming removed 6 bases at V and 8 bases at J, with 16 bases between. This CDR3 is 13 amino acids long. The CDR3 sequence is CASSRQRGVEAFF. CDR3 in DNA: TGTGCCAGCAGTCGACAGCGCGGAGTAGAAGCTTTCTTT. The full variable domain, in which reference TRBV7-9 and TRBJ1-1 provide the parts outside the CDR3, is DTGVSQNPRHKITKRGQNVTFRCDPISEHNRLYWYRQTLGQGPEFLTYFQNEAQLEKSRLLSDRFSAERPKGSFSTLEIQRTEQGDSAMYLCASSRQRGVEAFFGQGTRLTVV.